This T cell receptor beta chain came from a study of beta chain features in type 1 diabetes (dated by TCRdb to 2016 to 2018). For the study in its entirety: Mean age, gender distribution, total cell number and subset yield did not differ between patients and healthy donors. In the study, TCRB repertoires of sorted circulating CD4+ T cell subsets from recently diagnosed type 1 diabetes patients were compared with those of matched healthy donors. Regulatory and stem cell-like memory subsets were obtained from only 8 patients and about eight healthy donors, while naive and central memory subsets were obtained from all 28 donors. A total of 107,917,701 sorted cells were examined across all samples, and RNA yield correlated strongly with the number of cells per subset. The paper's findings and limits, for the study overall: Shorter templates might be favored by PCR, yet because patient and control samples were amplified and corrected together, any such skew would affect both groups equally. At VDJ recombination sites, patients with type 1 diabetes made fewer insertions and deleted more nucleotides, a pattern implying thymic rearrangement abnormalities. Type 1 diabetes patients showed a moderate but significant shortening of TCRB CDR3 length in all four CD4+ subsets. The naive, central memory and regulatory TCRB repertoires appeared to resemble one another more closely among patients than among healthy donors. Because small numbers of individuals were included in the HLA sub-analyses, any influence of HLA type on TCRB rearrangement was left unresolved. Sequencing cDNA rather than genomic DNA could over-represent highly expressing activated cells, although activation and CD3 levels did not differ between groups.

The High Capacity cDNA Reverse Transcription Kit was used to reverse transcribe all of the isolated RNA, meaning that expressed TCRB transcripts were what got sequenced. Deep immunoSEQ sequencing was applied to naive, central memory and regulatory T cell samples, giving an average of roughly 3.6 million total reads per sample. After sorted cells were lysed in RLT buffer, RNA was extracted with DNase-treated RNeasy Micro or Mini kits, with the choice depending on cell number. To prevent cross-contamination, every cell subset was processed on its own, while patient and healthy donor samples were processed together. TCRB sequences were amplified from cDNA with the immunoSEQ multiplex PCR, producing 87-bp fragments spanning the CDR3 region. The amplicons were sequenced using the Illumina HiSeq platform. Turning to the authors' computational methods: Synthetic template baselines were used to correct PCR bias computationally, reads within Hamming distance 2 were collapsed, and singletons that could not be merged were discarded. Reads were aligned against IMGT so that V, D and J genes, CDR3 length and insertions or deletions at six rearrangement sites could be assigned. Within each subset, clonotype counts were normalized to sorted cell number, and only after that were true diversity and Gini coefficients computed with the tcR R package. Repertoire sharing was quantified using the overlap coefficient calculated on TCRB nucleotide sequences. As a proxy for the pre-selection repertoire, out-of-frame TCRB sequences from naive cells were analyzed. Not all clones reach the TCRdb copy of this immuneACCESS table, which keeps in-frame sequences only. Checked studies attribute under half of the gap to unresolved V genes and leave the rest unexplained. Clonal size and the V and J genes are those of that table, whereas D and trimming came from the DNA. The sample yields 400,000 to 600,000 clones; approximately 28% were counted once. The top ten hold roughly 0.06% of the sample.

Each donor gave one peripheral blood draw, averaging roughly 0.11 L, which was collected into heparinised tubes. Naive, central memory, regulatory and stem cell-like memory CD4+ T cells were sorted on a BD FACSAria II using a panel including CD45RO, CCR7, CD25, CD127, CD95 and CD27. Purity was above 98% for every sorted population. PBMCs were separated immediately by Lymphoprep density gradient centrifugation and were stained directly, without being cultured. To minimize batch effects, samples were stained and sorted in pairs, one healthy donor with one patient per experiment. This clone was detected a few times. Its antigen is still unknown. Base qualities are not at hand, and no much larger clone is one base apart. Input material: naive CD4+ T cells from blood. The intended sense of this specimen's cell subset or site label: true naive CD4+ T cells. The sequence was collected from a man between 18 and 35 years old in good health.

This receptor carries the CDR3 CASSPPGLAGGGDTQYF. The nucleotide sequence reads TGTGCCAGCAGCCCGCCCGGTTTAGCGGGAGGGGGGGATACGCAGTATTTT. The V and J segments used are TRBV9 and TRBJ2-3, with TRBD2 matching 11 junction bases. For this chain, trimming is 4 bases at the V end and 6 bases at the J end, and the number of junction bases without a gene match is 13. Its CDR3 holds 17 amino acids, cysteine through phenylalanine. Only the CDR3 part of the read is kept: 51 bases, read in frame from the first base. The CDR1 and CDR2 encoded by the germline V gene are SGDLS and YYNGEE.